This T cell receptor (beta chain) was obtained from a study of PD-1 blockade in classical Hodgkin lymphoma. The CDR3 extends over 16 amino acids. CDR1 SGHTA and CDR2 FQGTGA come from the germline V gene. The J segment lost 2 bases and the V segment lost 5 bases, leaving 11 bases of the junction unmatched. General study points: Complete responders showed a baseline diversity that resembled the diversity of newly diagnosed patients. Significantly greater TCR diversity emerged by C4D1 in CD4+ cells but not CD8+ cells.

Comment on this clone: Its target is not known.

Only in-frame clones appear in the TCRdb table, and some are missing; sequencing was by immunoSEQ multiplex PCR. The sample gives roughly 140,000 clones, 78% of which show up once; about 9% is in the top ten. Brentuximab vedotin exposure varied, and every patient relapsed after autologous stem cell transplantation. The rearrangement uses TRBV7-3 and TRBJ2-7; TRBD1 matches 8 bases. The specimen comprised peripheral blood mononuclear cells (PBMCs), sampled before the second cycle of nivolumab. This clonotype was obtained from a human donor with classical Hodgkin lymphoma. For the CDR3, the DNA is TGTGCCAGCAGCCTACACAGGGGACAGGCCACCTACGAGCAGTACTTC. It yields the protein CASSLHRGQATYEQYF.